The 21 T cell receptor beta chains in this list originate from one sample, sequenced in a study of identical twins (dated by TCRdb to 2016 to 2017). Libraries were constructed by 5' RACE. The sample was run on an Illumina HiSeq 2000. The public sequencing data were trimmed at Q25 with fastp and processed into clonotypes with MiXCR by TCRdb, which kept only in-frame beta chains. All rows with the same CDR3 protein become a single entry with the most common DNA and genes. This sample lists a few hundred thousand distinct CDR3 sequences; about an eighth were detected once. Roughly 3.7% of the sample is in the top ten clones. In addition, the sample was reused for a study of yellow fever vaccine responses in identical twins.

The sequenced sample consisted of memory (CD45RO+) T cells sorted from blood. The label giving this sample's cell subset or site can be read as: CD45RO+ enriched T cells. The receptors derive from a young woman in good health.

This clonotype came up a few times. The chain has TRBV28 and TRBJ2-5, with TRBD1 matching over 7 bases. This CDR3 is built from 15 residues. Looked up from germline, CDR1 is MDHEN and CDR2 is SYDVKM. Trimming removed 5 bases from V and 4 bases from J; junction bases left unmatched: 10. The chain's CDR3 is CASSGGQRVGETQYF. CDR3 nucleotides: TGTGCCAGCAGTGGGGGACAGAGGGTTGGAGAGACCCAGTACTTC.

The chain joins TRBV5-1 to TRBJ2-1; D is possibly TRBD1 or TRBD2 (5 bases each). The CDR3 is 17 amino acids. Trimming stripped 1 base from V and 7 bases from J, with 21 bases between. Per the germline V gene, CDR1 is SGHRS and CDR2 is YFSETQ. The DNA for the CDR3 is TGCGCCAGCAGCTTGTTCTCCAGGGCAGGTGGGAGTAATGAGCAGTTCTTC. Translation gives CASSLFSRAGGSNEQFF.

The V gene is TRBV2, the J gene TRBJ1-1; D may be TRBD1 (6 bases). V was pared by 6 bases and J by 1 base, with 15 bases between. The CDR3 consists of 15 residues. The germline V gene has CDR1 SNHLY and CDR2 FYNNEI. This chain's CDR3 is CASSPRAGANTEAFF. The CDR3 bases are TGTGCCAGCAGCCCTCGGGCAGGGGCGAACACTGAAGCTTTCTTT.

The rearrangement joins TRBV6-2 or TRBV6-3 to TRBJ1-5, with D unresolved. This CDR3 is 13 amino acids long. V lost 4 bases, J lost 3 bases, and 7 bases lay in between. Germline lookup yields CDR1 MNHEY and CDR2 SVGEGT. The CDR3 sequence is CASSSEYNQPQHF. The CDR3 DNA is TGTGCCAGCAGTTCAGAGTACAATCAGCCCCAGCATTTT.

V gene TRBV5-6 combines with J gene TRBJ2-1, with D hard to call. The CDR3 extends over 12 amino acids. CDR1 and CDR2 from the germline V gene are SGHDT and YYEEEE. The V gene lost 9 bases and the J gene lost 3 bases, with 10 bases spanning the gap. The CDR3 loop reads CATTTGYNEQFF. Here the CDR3 DNA reads TGTGCCACCACCACCGGCTACAATGAGCAGTTCTTC.

V gene TRBV14 combines with J gene TRBJ2-1, with 8 bases lining up with TRBD2. CDR3 length: 16 residues. CDR1 and CDR2 from the germline V gene are SGHDN and FVKESK. The J segment lost 1 base and the V segment lost 6 bases, leaving 8 bases of the junction unmatched. The DNA for the CDR3 is TGTGCCAGCAGTCGGCAAGTAGCGGGATCCTACAATGAGCAGTTCTTC. This codes for CASSRQVAGSYNEQFF. The whole variable domain, remainder taken from reference TRBV14 and TRBJ2-1, is EAGVTQFPSHSVIEKGQTVTLRCDPISGHDNLYWYRRVMGKEIKFLLHFVKESKQDESGMPNNRFLAERTGGTYSTLKVQPAELEDSGVYFCASSRQVAGSYNEQFFGPGTRLTVL.

This clonotype was recorded a few times. The genes are TRBV6-6 and TRBJ1-6, with D unclear. CDR3 length: 13 residues. The V end lost 5 bases, the J end lost 6 bases, and 8 bases lay between the germline ends. Germline V gene lookup returns CDR1 MNHNY and CDR2 SVGAGI (reference sequence). DNA of the CDR3: TGTGCCAGCAGTAGGCAGAGTAATTCACCCCTCCACTTT. It is translated as CASSRQSNSPLHF.

The chain couples TRBV11-2 to TRBJ2-2, with D possibly being TRBD2 (6 bases). CDR1 and CDR2 from the germline V gene are SGHAT and FQNNGV. The CDR3 length is 15 residues. Deletions cut 6 bases from V and 5 bases from J, with 16 bases between. The CDR3 region is CASRYRDFKTGELFF. The CDR3 DNA reads as TGTGCCAGCAGATACCGGGACTTTAAGACCGGGGAGCTGTTTTTT.

This clonotype was counted between two and nine times. The rearrangement uses TRBV28 and TRBJ1-2; D uncertain. This CDR3 is 15 amino acids long. Germline V gene sequence: CDR1 MDHEN, CDR2 SYDVKM. V was pared by 2 bases and J by 1 base, with 11 bases between. CDR3 loop: CASSLTPSGNYGYTF. The CDR3 nucleotides read TGTGCCAGCAGTTTAACTCCCTCGGGTAACTATGGCTACACCTTC.

This clonotype has more than one count but fewer than ten. The chain combines TRBV5-1 with TRBJ2-5; the match to TRBD1 covers 8 bases. Germline V CDR1 and CDR2: SGHRS, YFSETQ. The CDR3 contains 15 residues. Germline trimming cut 4 bases from V and 3 bases from J; bases unmatched to any gene: 8. The CDR3 DNA follows: TGCGCCAGCAGCATCTCCGGGACAGGTGAAGAGACCCAGTACTTC. Translation: CASSISGTGEETQYF. Supplemented by reference TRBV5-1 and TRBJ2-5, the full variable domain reads KAGVTQTPRYLIKTRGQQVTLSCSPISGHRSVSWYQQTPGQGLQFLFEYFSETQRNKGNFPGRFSGRQFSNSRSEMNVSTLELGDSALYLCASSISGTGEETQYFGPGTRLLVL.

V is TRBV7-2 and J is TRBJ2-3; no firm D call. The CDR3 sequence is 14 residues long. Deletions cut 6 bases from V and 5 bases from J, with 15 bases between. Germline CDR1 and CDR2: SGHTA and FQGNSA. The CDR3 region has the DNA TGTGCCAGCAGAGTCGGAAGGGCCGGAGATACGCAGTATTTT. Residues: CASRVGRAGDTQYF.

This clonotype turned up a few times. V is TRBV27 and J is TRBJ2-1, with 10 bases aligning to TRBD2. Germline values: CDR1 MNHEY, CDR2 SMNVEV (reference sequence). The CDR3 totals 16 residues. The ends lost 4 bases at V and 4 bases at J; junction bases unmatched: 7. The CDR3 loop reads CASSSPSGSIYNEQFF. The DNA of the CDR3 is TGTGCCAGCAGTTCTCCTAGCGGGAGTATTTACAATGAGCAGTTCTTC.

This sequence joins TRBV12-3 or TRBV12-4 and TRBJ2-3, with 7 positions matching TRBD2. The CDR3 contains 12 residues. V lost 4 bases, J lost 9 bases, and 4 bases stayed unmatched. The CDR3 DNA is TGTGCCAGCAGTTCCGGACTAGTAACGCAGTATTTT. Translating it yields CASSSGLVTQYF.

This clonotype was seen many times. The chain links TRBV20-1 to TRBJ1-2; D is perhaps TRBD1 (6 bases). This CDR3 is built from 14 residues. V was cut by 6 bases and J by 3 bases, with 17 bases left in between. Germline assignment: CDR1 DFQATT and CDR2 SNEGSKA (reference sequence). This CDR3 is CSARTVELDYGYTF. The CDR3 nucleotides read TGCAGTGCCAGGACAGTCGAATTAGACTATGGCTACACCTTC.

This chain links TRBV20-1 with TRBJ2-2; D is unclear. Deletions cut 0 bases from V and 6 bases from J, with 23 bases between. This CDR3 comprises 18 residues. Germline lookup yields CDR1 DFQATT and CDR2 SNEGSKA (reference sequence). Here the CDR3 reads CSARDGWGSEPASGELFF. The CDR3 DNA follows: TGCAGTGCTAGAGACGGTTGGGGTTCTGAGCCGGCCTCCGGGGAGCTGTTTTTT.

The chain joins TRBV6-2 or TRBV6-3 to TRBJ2-7; tentatively, D is TRBD2 (7 bases). Trimming left V 7 bases short and J 6 bases short, with 19 bases between. This CDR3 spans 14 amino acids. In germline, CDR1 is MNHEY, CDR2 SVGEGT. The CDR3 sequence: CASISLGGRREQYF. CDR3 DNA sequence: TGTGCCAGCATTTCTCTCGGGGGGCGGCGCGAGCAGTACTTC.

The chain links TRBV27 to TRBJ1-2; 8 nucleotides agree with TRBD1. This CDR3 contains 14 residues. The germline gives CDR1 MNHEY, CDR2 SMNVEV (reference sequence). Losses at the gene ends were 5 bases for V and 4 bases for J; bases not matched to a gene: 6. The CDR3 is CASSPGQGLYGYTF. CDR3 DNA sequence: TGTGCCAGCAGTCCAGGACAGGGTCTCTATGGCTACACCTTC.

The CDR3 DNA follows: TGTACCTGCAGTTTAGGTGAGCGACTCCGTGGATCCTACAATGAGCAGTTCTTC. Amino acids: CTCSLGERLRGSYNEQFF. The chain carries TRBV2 and TRBJ2-1; D is ambiguous. The CDR3 loop spans 18 amino acids. Germline V gives CDR1 SNHLY, CDR2 FYNNEI.

The rearrangement links TRBV11-2 to TRBJ2-5; a weak D match, TRBD2 (5 bases). The germline CDR1 and CDR2 sequences are SGHAT and FQNNGV. The V and J ends lost 5 bases and 4 bases respectively, with 8 bases between them. The CDR3 length is 12 residues. CDR3 sequence reads: CASSIGGETQYF. The CDR3 DNA sequence: TGTGCCAGCAGCATCGGAGGAGAGACCCAGTACTTC.

V and J are TRBV19 and TRBJ1-4; D remains ambiguous. This CDR3 contains 15 residues. Trimming stripped 3 bases from V and 5 bases from J, with 13 bases between. Germline-derived CDR1 and CDR2 are LNHDA and SQIVND (reference sequence). The DNA for the CDR3 is TGTGCCAGTAGTATCGCAGAAGCATCGAATGAAAAACTGTTTTTT. Amino acid sequence: CASSIAEASNEKLFF.

This clonotype turned up a few times. The chain joins TRBV5-1 to TRBJ2-2, with 7 bases lining up with TRBD1. J lost 3 bases, V lost 1 base, and 3 bases had no gene match. This CDR3 has 15 residues. Germline loops: CDR1 SGHRS, CDR2 YFSETQ. The DNA of the CDR3 is TGCGCCAGCAGCTTGACCCAGGGGGACACCGGGGAGCTGTTTTTT. This translates into CASSLTQGDTGELFF.